What follows are 8 T cell receptor beta chains derived from one specimen sequenced in a study of cytotoxic CD8 clonotypes in ibrutinib-treated CLL. Assay: immunoSEQ multiplex PCR; the TCRdb copy retains only in-frame clones and omits some. The data contain about 130,000 clones, around 84% of them singletons. The specimen comprised PBMCs, sampled after 24 months of ibrutinib treatment. Source of these receptors: a human donor with chronic lymphocytic leukemia.

This sequence joins TRBV7-6 and TRBJ2-7, with TRBD1 matching over 7 bases. Germline CDR1 SGHVS, CDR2 FNYEAQ. The CDR3 spans 13 residues. Losses at the gene ends were 5 bases for V and 2 bases for J; bases not matched to a gene: 3. The CDR3 bases are TGTGCCAGCAGCGTGGGACAGACCTACGAGCAGTACTTC. Its translation is CASSVGQTYEQYF.

The chain is built from TRBV7-2 and TRBJ1-6; D may be TRBD1 (5 bases). Trimming removed 2 bases at V and 9 bases at J, with 14 bases between. The CDR3 is 15 amino acids. CDR1 and CDR2 (germline): SGHTA, FQGNSA. CDR3 protein: CASSLSQIRGSPLHF. The CDR3 DNA is TGTGCCAGCAGCTTATCCCAAATAAGGGGTTCACCCCTCCACTTT.

This sequence joins TRBV27 and TRBJ1-1; the D is unclear. Germline values: CDR1 MNHEY, CDR2 SMNVEV (reference sequence). The CDR3 is made up of 17 amino acids. Trimming pared 5 bases from V and 1 base from J, leaving 20 bases between. The CDR3 sequence: CASSPLARRARNTEAFF. The CDR3 region has the DNA TGTGCCAGCAGTCCCCTTGCCCGGAGGGCGAGGAACACTGAAGCTTTCTTT.

The genes are TRBV28 and TRBJ2-7; D gene unclear. The CDR3 spans 10 residues. Between the trimmed V and J ends, which lost 4 bases and 6 bases, there was a span of 4 bases. Per germline, CDR1 MDHEN and CDR2 SYDVKM. CDR3 coding DNA: TGTGCCAGCAGTTCGCTCGAGCAGTACTTC. This codes for CASSSLEQYF.

V usage is TRBV27 and J usage is TRBJ2-1; 16 positions match TRBD2. Germline loops: CDR1 MNHEY, CDR2 SMNVEV (reference sequence). The length of the CDR3 is 17 residues. V shed 4 bases, J shed 8 bases, and the junction held 8 bases outside the gene matches. Here the CDR3 reads CASSSPQGLAGGYEQFF. The CDR3 DNA reads as TGTGCCAGCAGTTCGCCACAGGGACTAGCGGGGGGGTATGAGCAGTTCTTC.

This chain joins TRBV4-3 and TRBJ2-2, with D unresolved. CDR3 length: 14 residues. Deletions cut 4 bases from V and 1 base from J, with 7 bases between. Per the germline V gene, CDR1 is LGHNA and CDR2 is YSLEER. The chain's CDR3 is CASSPGRNTGELFF. The CDR3 region has the DNA TGCGCCAGCAGCCCCGGACGGAACACCGGGGAGCTGTTTTTT.

This clone is a singleton in its sample. The chain has TRBV7-3 and TRBJ2-7; 7 bases fit TRBD1. J lost 0 bases, V lost 5 bases, and 7 bases had no gene match. Germline V lookup: CDR1 SGHTA, CDR2 FQGTGA. The CDR3 extends over 15 amino acids. CDR3 amino acids: CASSQDRAPSYEQYF. CDR3 nucleotides: TGTGCCAGCAGCCAAGACAGGGCCCCCTCCTACGAGCAGTACTTC.

This clone was seen a few times. This chain uses TRBV5-6 with TRBJ2-2; no definite D call. CDR1 SGHDT and CDR2 YYEEEE come from the germline V gene. CDR3 length: 13 amino acids. V was trimmed by 4 bases and J by 6 bases, leaving 10 bases between them. This chain's CDR3 is CASSPGRAGELFF. The DNA for the CDR3 is TGTGCCAGCAGCCCTGGACGCGCCGGGGAGCTGTTTTTT.